The clone carrying this TCR beta chain was seen once. This CDR3 has 15 amino acids. Germline CDR1 and CDR2: SNHLY and FYNNEI. V shed 5 bases and J shed 7 bases, with 15 bases lying between them. The entry originates in a study of blood T cell repertoires in COVID-19. Across the study: The origin of the acute and convalescent COVID-19 samples was the United States, Italy and Spain. PBMCs, B-cell-depleted T cells, or T cells provided the cDNA or gDNA that made up the material.

Method: immunoSEQ multiplex PCR; TCRdb's copy keeps in-frame clones and lacks some. There are under 250,000 clones in the sample; roughly 80% occur only once, and less than 3.5% lies in the top ten. Sequences were obtained from peripheral blood. The chain employs TRBV2 and TRBJ1-6, with a possible D match to TRBD1 (5 bases). The TCR comes from a woman in her late teens or twenties with acute or convalescent COVID-19. The CDR3 reads CASSYGHKTNSPLHF. The CDR3 DNA is TGTGCCAGCAGTTACGGACACAAGACGAATTCACCCCTCCACTTT.